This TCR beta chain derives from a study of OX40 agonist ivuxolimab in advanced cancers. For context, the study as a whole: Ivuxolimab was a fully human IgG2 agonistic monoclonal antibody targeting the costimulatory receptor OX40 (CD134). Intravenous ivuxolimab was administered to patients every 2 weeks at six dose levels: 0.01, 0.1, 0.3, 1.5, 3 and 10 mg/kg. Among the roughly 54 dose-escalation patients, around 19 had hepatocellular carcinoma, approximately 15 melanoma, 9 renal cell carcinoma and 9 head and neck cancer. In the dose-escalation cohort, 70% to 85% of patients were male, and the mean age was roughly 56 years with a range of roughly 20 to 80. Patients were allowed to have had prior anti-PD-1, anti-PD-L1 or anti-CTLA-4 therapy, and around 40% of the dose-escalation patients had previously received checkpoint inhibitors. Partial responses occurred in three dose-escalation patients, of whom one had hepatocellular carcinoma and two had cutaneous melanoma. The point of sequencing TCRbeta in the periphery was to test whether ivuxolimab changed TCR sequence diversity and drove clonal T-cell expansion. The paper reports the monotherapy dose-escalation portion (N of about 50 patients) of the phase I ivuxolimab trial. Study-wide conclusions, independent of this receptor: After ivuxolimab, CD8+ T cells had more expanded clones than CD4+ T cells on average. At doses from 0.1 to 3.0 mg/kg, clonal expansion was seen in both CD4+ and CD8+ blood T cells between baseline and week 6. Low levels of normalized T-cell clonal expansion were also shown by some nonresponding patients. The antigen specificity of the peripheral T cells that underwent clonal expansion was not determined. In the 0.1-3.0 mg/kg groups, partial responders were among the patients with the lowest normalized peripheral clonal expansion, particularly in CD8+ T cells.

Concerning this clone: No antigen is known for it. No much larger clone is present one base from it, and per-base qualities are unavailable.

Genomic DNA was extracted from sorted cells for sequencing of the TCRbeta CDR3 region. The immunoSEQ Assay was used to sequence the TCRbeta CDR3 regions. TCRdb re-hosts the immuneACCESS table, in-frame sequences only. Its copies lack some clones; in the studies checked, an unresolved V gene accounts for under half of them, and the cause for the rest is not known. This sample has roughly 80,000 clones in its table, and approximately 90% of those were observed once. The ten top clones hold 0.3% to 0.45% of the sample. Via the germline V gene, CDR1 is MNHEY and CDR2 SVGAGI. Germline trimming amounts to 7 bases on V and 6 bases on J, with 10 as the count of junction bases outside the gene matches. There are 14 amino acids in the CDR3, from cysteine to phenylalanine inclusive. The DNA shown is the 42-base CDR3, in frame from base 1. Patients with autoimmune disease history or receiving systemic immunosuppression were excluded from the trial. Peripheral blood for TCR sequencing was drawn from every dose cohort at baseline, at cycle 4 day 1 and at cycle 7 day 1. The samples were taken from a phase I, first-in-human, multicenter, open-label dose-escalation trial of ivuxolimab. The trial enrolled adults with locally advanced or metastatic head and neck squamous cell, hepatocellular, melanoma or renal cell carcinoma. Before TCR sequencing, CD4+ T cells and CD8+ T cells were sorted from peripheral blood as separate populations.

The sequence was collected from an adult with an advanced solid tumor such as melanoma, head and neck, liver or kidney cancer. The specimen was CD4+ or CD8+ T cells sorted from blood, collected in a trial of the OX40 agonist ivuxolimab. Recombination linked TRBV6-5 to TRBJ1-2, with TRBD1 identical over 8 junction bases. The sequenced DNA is TGTGCCAGCACCCCCGGACAGGGAGTAAATGGCTACACCTTC. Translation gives CASTPGQGVNGYTF.